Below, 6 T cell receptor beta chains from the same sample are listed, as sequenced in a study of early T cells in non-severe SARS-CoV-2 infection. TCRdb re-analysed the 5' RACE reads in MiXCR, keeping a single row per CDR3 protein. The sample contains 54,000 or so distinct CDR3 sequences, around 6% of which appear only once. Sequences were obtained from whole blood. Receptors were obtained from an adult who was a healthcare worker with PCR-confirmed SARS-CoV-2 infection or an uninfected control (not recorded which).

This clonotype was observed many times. The CDR3 coding sequence is TGCAGCGTTGGCGGGAATGAGCAGTTCTTC. It yields the protein CSVGGNEQFF. The rearrangement uses TRBV29-1 and TRBJ2-1; D is possibly TRBD2 (5 bases). The V gene's germline CDR1 is SQVTM and CDR2 ANQGSEA. V was pared by 4 bases and J by 7 bases, with 5 bases between. This CDR3 is built from 10 residues.

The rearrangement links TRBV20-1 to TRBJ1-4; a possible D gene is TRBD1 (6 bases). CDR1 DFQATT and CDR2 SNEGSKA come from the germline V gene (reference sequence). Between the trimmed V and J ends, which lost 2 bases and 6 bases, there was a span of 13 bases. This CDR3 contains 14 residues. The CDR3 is CSARSGRGYEKLFF. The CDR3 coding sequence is TGCAGTGCTAGATCCGGGAGGGGGTATGAAAAACTGTTTTTT.

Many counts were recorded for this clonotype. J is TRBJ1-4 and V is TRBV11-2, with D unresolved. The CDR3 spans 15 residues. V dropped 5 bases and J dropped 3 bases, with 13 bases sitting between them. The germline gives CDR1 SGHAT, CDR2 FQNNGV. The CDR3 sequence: CASSPLLQANEKLFF. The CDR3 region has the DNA TGTGCCAGCAGCCCCCTTCTGCAAGCTAATGAAAAACTGTTTTTT.

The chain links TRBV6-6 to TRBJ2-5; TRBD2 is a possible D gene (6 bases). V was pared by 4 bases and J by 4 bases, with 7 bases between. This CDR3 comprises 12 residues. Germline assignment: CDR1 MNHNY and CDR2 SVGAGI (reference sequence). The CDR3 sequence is CASSWGVETQYF. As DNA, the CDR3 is TGTGCCAGCAGTTGGGGGGTAGAGACCCAGTACTTC.

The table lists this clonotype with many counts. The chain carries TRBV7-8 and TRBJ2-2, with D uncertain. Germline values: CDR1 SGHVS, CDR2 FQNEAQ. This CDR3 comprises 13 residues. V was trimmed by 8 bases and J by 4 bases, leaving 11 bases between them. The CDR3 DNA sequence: TGTGCCAGCGTAGGTTCTCGCACCGGGGAGCTGTTTTTT. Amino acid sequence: CASVGSRTGELFF.

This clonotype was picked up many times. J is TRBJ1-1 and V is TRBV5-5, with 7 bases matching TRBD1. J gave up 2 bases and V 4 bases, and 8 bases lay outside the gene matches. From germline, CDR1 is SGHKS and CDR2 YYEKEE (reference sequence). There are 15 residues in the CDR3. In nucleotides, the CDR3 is TGTGCCAGCAGCACCGGCCAGGGGGTTAACACTGAAGCTTTCTTT. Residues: CASSTGQGVNTEAFF.